This T cell receptor beta chain comes out of a study of blood T cell repertoires in COVID-19. Turning to the study itself: COVID-19 samples collected from the United States, Italy and Spain covered acute and convalescent phases.

The CDR3 length is 14 residues. Germline loops: CDR1 MNHNY, CDR2 SVGAGI (reference sequence). Trimming took 10 bases from V and 0 from J; bases not matched to a gene: 6. Some clones are missing from TCRdb's copy, which holds only in-frame ones; the method was immunoSEQ multiplex PCR. Among 130,000 or so clones, around 89% were seen once, and the ten largest hold around 20%. The sequence was collected from a man aged 45-65 years with active or convalescent COVID-19. The rearrangement uses TRBV6-6 and TRBJ1-3; 7 bases are a match to TRBD1. Sequenced sample: peripheral blood. The CDR3 loop reads CATGQAFSGNTIYF. CDR3 in DNA: TGTGCCACCGGACAGGCGTTCTCTGGAAACACCATATATTTT.